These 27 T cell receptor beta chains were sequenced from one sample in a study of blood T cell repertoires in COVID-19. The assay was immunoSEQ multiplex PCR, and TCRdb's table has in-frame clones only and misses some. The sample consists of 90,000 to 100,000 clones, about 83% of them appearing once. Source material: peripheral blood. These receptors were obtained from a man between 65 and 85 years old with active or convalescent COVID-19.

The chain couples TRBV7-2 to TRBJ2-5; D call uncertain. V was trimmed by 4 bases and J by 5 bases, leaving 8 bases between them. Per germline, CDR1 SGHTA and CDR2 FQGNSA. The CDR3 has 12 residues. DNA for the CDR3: TGTGCCAGCAGCTCCTTCGGGGAGACCCAGTACTTC. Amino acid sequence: CASSSFGETQYF.

The CDR3 nucleotides read TGTGCCAGCAGCTCAGGGGGCTACTCCTACAATGAGCAGTTCTTC. Its translation is CASSSGGYSYNEQFF. The genes are TRBV7-9 and TRBJ2-1; 8 nucleotides match TRBD1. Germline loops: CDR1 SEHNR, CDR2 FQNEAQ (reference sequence). The CDR3 extends over 15 amino acids. Germline trimming cut 4 bases from V and 0 bases from J; bases unmatched to any gene: 2.

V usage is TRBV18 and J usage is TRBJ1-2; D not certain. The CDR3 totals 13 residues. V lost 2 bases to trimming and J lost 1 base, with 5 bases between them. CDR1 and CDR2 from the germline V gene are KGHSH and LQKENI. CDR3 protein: CASSPDINYGYTF. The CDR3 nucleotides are TGTGCCAGCTCACCAGACATTAACTATGGCTACACCTTC.

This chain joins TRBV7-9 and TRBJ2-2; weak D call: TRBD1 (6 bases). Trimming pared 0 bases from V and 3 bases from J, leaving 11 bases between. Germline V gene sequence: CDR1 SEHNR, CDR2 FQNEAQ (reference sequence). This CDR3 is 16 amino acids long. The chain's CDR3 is CASSLAQGYHTGELFF. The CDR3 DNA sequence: TGTGCCAGCAGCTTAGCGCAGGGGTATCACACCGGGGAGCTGTTTTTT.

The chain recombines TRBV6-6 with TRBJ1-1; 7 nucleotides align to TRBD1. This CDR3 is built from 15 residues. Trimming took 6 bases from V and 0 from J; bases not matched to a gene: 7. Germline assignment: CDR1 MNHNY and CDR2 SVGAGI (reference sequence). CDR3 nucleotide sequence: TGTGCCAGCAGGTCCCCGGGACAGATGAACACTGAAGCTTTCTTT. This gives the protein CASRSPGQMNTEAFF.

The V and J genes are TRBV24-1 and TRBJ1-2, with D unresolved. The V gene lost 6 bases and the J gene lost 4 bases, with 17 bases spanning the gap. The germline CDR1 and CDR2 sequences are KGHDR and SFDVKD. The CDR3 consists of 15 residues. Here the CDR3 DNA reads TGTGCCACCAGTAAACAATTCGGTCGGGGCTATGGCTACACCTTC. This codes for CATSKQFGRGYGYTF.

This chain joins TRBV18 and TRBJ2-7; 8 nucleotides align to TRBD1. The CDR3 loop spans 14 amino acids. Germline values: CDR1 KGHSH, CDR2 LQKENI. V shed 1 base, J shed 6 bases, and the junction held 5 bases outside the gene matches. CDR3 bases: TGTGCCAGCTCACCACTCGGACAGGGTGCCGAGCAGTACTTC. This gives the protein CASSPLGQGAEQYF.

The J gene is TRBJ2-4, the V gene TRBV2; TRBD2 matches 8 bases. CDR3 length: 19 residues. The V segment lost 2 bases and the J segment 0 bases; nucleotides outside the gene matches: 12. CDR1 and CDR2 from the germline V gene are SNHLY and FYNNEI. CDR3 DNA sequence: TGTGCCAGCAGTGAAAGGGATAGCGGGGAACAACTAGCCAAAAACATTCAGTACTTC. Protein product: CASSERDSGEQLAKNIQYF. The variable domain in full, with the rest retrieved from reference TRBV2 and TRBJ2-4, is EPEVTQTPSHQVTQMGQEVILRCVPISNHLYFYWYRQILGQKVEFLVSFYNNEISEKSEIFDDQFSVERPDGSNFTLKIRSTKLEDSAMYFCASSERDSGEQLAKNIQYFGAGTRLSVL.

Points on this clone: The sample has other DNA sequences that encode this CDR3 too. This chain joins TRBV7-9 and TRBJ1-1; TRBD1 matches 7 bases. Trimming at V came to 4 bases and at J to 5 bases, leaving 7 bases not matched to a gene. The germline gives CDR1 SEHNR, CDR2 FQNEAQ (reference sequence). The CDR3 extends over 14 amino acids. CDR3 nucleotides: TGTGCCAGCAGCTCCACAGGGGTCGGTACTGAAGCTTTCTTT. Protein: CASSSTGVGTEAFF.

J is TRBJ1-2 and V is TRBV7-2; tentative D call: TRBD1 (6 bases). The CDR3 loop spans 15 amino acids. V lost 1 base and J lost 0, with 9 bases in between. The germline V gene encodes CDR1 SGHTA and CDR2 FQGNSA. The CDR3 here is CASSLEQGANYGYTF. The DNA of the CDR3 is TGTGCCAGCAGCTTAGAACAGGGAGCTAACTATGGCTACACCTTC.

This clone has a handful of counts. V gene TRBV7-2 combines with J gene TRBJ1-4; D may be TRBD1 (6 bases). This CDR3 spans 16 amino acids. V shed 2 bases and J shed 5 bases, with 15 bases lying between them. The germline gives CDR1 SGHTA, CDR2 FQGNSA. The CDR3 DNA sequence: TGTGCCAGCAGCTTATCTGGCGGGGGGCTCAATGAAAAACTGTTTTTT. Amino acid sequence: CASSLSGGGLNEKLFF. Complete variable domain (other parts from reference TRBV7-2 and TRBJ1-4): GAGVSQSPSNKVTEKGKDVELRCDPISGHTALYWYRQSLGQGLEFLIYFQGNSAPDKSGLPSDRFSAERTGGSVSTLTIQRTQQEDSAVYLCASSLSGGGLNEKLFFGSGTQLSVL.

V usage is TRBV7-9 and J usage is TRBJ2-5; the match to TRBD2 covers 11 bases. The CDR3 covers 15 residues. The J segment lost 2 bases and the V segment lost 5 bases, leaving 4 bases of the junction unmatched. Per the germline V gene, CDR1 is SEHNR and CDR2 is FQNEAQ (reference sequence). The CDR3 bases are TGTGCCAGCAGCGTTAGCGGGGGGGATCAAGAGACCCAGTACTTC. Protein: CASSVSGGDQETQYF.

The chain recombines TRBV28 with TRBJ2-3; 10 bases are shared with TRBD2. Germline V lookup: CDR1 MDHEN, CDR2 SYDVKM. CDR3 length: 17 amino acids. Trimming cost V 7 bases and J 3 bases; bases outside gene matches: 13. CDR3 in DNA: TGTGCCAGCACCAAGCGGGGGGGCCTCGGGCGGACAGATACGCAGTATTTT. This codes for CASTKRGGLGRTDTQYF.

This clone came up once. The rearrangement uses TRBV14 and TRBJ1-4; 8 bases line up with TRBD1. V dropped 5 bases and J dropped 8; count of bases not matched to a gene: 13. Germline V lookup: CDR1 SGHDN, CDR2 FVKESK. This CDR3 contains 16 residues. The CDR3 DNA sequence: TGTGCCAGCAGCGAGAGTACAGGGGGTCAGGAAGAAAAACTGTTTTTT. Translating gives CASSESTGGQEEKLFF. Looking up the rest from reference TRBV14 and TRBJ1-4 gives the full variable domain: EAGVTQFPSHSVIEKGQTVTLRCDPISGHDNLYWYRRVMGKEIKFLLHFVKESKQDESGMPNNRFLAERTGGTYSTLKVQPAELEDSGVYFCASSESTGGQEEKLFFGSGTQLSVL.

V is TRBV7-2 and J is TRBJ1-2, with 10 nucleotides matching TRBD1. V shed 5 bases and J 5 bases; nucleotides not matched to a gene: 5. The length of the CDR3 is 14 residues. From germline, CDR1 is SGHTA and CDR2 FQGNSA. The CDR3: CASSPQGQGYGYTF. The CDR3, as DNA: TGTGCCAGCAGCCCTCAGGGACAGGGGTATGGCTACACCTTC.

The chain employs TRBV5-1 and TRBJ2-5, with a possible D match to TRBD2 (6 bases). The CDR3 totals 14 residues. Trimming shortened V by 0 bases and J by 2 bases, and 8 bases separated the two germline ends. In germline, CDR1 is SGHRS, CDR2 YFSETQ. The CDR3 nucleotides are TGCGCCAGCAGCTTGGTCGGGACTCAAGAGACCCAGTACTTC. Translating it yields CASSLVGTQETQYF.

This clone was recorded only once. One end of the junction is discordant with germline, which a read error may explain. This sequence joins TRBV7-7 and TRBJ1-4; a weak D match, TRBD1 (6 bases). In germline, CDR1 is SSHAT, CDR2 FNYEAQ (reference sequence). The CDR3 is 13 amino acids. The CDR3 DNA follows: TGTGCTAGCAGCGTTATAGGGGGTGAAAAACTGTTTTTT. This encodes CASSVIGGEKLFF.

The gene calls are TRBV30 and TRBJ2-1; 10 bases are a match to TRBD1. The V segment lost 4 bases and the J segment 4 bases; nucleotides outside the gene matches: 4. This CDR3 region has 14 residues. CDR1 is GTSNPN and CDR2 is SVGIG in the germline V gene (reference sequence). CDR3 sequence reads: CAWIRDRGYNEQFF. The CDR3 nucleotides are TGTGCCTGGATCCGGGACAGGGGATACAATGAGCAGTTCTTC. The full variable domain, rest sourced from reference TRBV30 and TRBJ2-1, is SQTIHQWPATLVQPVGSPLSLECTVEGTSNPNLYWYRQAAGRGLQLLFYSVGIGQISSEVPQNLSASRPQDRQFILSSKKLLLSDSGFYLCAWIRDRGYNEQFFGPGTRLTVL.

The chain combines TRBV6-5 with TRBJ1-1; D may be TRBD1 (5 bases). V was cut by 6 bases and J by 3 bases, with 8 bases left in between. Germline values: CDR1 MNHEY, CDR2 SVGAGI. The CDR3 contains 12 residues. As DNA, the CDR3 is TGTGCCAGCAGCAGGGTGGACACTGAAGCTTTCTTT. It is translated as CASSRVDTEAFF.

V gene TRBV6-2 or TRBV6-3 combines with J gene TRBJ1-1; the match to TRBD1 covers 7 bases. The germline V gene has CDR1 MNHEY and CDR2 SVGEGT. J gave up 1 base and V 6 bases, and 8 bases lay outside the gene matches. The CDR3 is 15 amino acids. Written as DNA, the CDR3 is TGTGCCAGCAGCCAACCGGACAGGAGGAACACTGAAGCTTTCTTT. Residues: CASSQPDRRNTEAFF.

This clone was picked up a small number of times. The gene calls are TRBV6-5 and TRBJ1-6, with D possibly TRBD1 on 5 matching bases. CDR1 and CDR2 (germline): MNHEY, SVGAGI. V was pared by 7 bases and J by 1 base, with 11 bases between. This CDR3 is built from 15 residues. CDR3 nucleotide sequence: TGTGCCAGCACCGACAGTGGTTCCTATAATTCACCCCTCCACTTT. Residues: CASTDSGSYNSPLHF.

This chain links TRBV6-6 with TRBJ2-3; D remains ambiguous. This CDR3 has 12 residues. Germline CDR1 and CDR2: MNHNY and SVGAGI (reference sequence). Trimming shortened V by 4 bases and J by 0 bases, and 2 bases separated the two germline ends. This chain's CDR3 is CASSSSTDTQYF. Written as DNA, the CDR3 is TGTGCCAGCAGTTCTAGCACAGATACGCAGTATTTT.

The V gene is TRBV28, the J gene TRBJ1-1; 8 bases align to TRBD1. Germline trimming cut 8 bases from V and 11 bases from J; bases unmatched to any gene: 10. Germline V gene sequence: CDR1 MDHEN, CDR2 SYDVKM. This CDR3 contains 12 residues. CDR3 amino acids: CASVTGAAWAFF. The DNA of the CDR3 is TGTGCCAGCGTGACAGGGGCCGCGTGGGCTTTCTTT.

CDR3: CASSQGATDTQYF. CDR3 DNA sequence: TGTGCCAGCAGCCAGGGAGCCACAGATACGCAGTATTTT. The rearrangement links TRBV3-1 (or the pseudogene TRBV3-2) to TRBJ2-3; D possibly corresponds to TRBD2 (5 bases). The CDR3 contains 13 residues. CDR1 is LGHDT and CDR2 is YNNKEL in the germline V gene (reference sequence). Trimming removed 3 bases at V and 2 bases at J, with 6 bases between.

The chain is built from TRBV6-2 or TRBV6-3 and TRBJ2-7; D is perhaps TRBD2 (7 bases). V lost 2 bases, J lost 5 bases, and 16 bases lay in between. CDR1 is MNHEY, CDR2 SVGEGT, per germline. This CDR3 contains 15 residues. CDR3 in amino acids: CASSYGGAGTNEQYF. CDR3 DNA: TGTGCCAGCAGTTACGGGGGGGCCGGTACGAACGAGCAGTACTTC.

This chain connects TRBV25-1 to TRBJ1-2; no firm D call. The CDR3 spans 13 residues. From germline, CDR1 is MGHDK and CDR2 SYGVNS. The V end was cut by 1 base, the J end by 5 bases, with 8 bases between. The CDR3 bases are TGTGCCAGCAGTGAATGGGCTGCGTATGGCTACACCTTC. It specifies CASSEWAAYGYTF.

The CDR3 is CASSKGQDRGMVEQYF. DNA for the CDR3: TGTGCCAGCAGCAAGGGGCAGGACAGGGGGATGGTCGAGCAGTACTTC. The chain uses TRBV5-5 and TRBJ2-7; 10 bases map to TRBD1. The germline CDR1 and CDR2 sequences are SGHKS and YYEKEE (reference sequence). The CDR3 has 16 amino acids. The ends lost 4 bases at V and 6 bases at J; junction bases unmatched: 13.